This T cell receptor (beta chain) stems from a study of CD8+ T cells in alopecia areata. Study as a whole: Those patients who were treated received oral tofacitinib, which was given at 5 to 10 mg twice daily for moderate-to-severe alopecia areata.

Deletions cut 4 bases from V and 8 bases from J, with 16 bases between. This CDR3 comprises 14 residues. The germline gives CDR1 SGHRS, CDR2 YFSETQ. RNA, once extracted, was reverse transcribed into cDNA for use as the sequencing template. Clones were read by immunoSEQ multiplex PCR, and TCRdb kept only the in-frame ones, dropping some. In the table there are over 200,000 clones, approximately 61% of which are singletons. V usage is TRBV5-1 and J usage is TRBJ2-1, with D maybe TRBD2 (5 bases). Sequences were derived from CD4+ T cells sorted from blood, sampled at week 0. The TCR originated in a human donor with alopecia areata. CDR3 sequence (DNA): TGCGCCAGCAGCGCCCAAACTAGTTTCCATGAGCAGTTCTTC. Residues: CASSAQTSFHEQFF.